This passage covers 10 T cell receptor beta chains from one sample sequenced in a study of cytomegalovirus exposure and HLA in healthy donors. Sequenced by immunoSEQ multiplex PCR; TCRdb stores in-frame clones only, minus some. The repertoire holds a few hundred thousand clones, with approximately 86% as singletons. Sample: PBMCs. All receptors derive from a woman aged 18 to 35 in good health and CMV-seronegative.

The chain is built from TRBV2 and TRBJ2-3; possibly TRBD2 for D (5 bases). The CDR3 is made up of 14 amino acids. The V end lost 3 bases, the J end lost 2 bases, and 9 bases lay between the germline ends. Germline CDR1 SNHLY, CDR2 FYNNEI. CDR3 nucleotide sequence: TGTGCCAGCAGTGACGTAGCGAACACAGATACGCAGTATTTT. It specifies CASSDVANTDTQYF. Full variable domain (outside the CDR3, taken from reference TRBV2 and TRBJ2-3): EPEVTQTPSHQVTQMGQEVILRCVPISNHLYFYWYRQILGQKVEFLVSFYNNEISEKSEIFDDQFSVERPDGSNFTLKIRSTKLEDSAMYFCASSDVANTDTQYFGPGTRLTVL.

The chain recombines TRBV25-1 with TRBJ1-2; D is perhaps TRBD1 (5 bases). The CDR3 covers 12 residues. Germline lookup yields CDR1 MGHDK and CDR2 SYGVNS. V lost 4 bases and J lost 3, with 6 bases in between. The CDR3 reads CASSGRDYGYTF. CDR3 nucleotide sequence: TGTGCCAGCAGTGGCAGGGACTATGGCTACACCTTC.

The J gene is TRBJ2-5, the V gene TRBV4-1, with 7 bases aligning to TRBD1. This CDR3 spans 15 amino acids. CDR1 and CDR2 (germline): MGHRA, YSYEKL. V dropped 1 base and J dropped 3; count of bases not matched to a gene: 5. The CDR3 here is CASSQVSTGEETQYF. Written as DNA, the CDR3 is TGCGCCAGCAGCCAAGTATCCACAGGGGAAGAGACCCAGTACTTC.

In this sample, this clone turned up once. The chain has TRBV29-1 and TRBJ1-1; D gene unclear. V was pared by 6 bases and J by 5 bases, with 16 bases between. CDR1 and CDR2 from the germline V gene are SQVTM and ANQGSEA. The CDR3 runs to 13 residues. In DNA form, the CDR3 reads TGCAGCGTGCCCCCCGGAGGGCGGACTGAAGCTTTCTTT. Its translation is CSVPPGGRTEAFF.

This clone was seen many times. The rearrangement links TRBV29-1 to TRBJ1-4; TRBD1 is a possible D gene (6 bases). The CDR3 runs to 13 residues. CDR1 and CDR2 from the germline V gene are SQVTM and ANQGSEA. Trimming took 5 bases from V and 7 from J, leaving 14 bases between them. CDR3 bases: TGCAGCGTTACGGGACAAGACCCTGAAAAACTGTTTTTT. It translates to CSVTGQDPEKLFF.

This clone was observed once. The chain is built from TRBV30 and TRBJ2-2; 7 bases match TRBD2. This CDR3 comprises 16 residues. The V segment lost 1 base and the J segment 8 bases; nucleotides outside the gene matches: 13. Looked up from germline, CDR1 is GTSNPN and CDR2 is SVGIG (reference sequence). The CDR3 sequence: CAWSALGTNKRGELFF. The CDR3 DNA sequence: TGTGCCTGGAGTGCCCTCGGGACTAACAAGCGAGGGGAGCTGTTTTTT.

V gene TRBV9 combines with J gene TRBJ1-6, with D possibly matching TRBD1 (5 bases). V lost 4 bases and J lost 5, with 22 bases in between. Germline V gene data show CDR1 as SGDLS and CDR2 as YYNGEE. CDR3 length: 18 residues. CDR3: CASSPGRRGNLNNSPLHF. The DNA for the CDR3 is TGTGCCAGCAGCCCTGGGAGGAGGGGCAATCTAAATAATTCACCCCTCCACTTT.

The V and J genes are TRBV7-3 and TRBJ2-7, with D perhaps TRBD1 (6 bases). Trimming cost V 2 bases and J 3 bases, with 11 bases left between them. CDR3 size: 14 residues. Germline loops: CDR1 SGHTA, CDR2 FQGTGA. Here the CDR3 DNA reads TGTGCCAGCAGCTTATCTCCAGGGGACTACGAGCAGTACTTC. Protein sequence: CASSLSPGDYEQYF.

This sequence joins TRBV6-5 and TRBJ2-7; D is perhaps TRBD2 (5 bases). Trimming removed 4 bases from V and 5 bases from J, with 12 bases in between. The germline V gene encodes CDR1 MNHEY and CDR2 SVGAGI. The CDR3 totals 13 residues. DNA of the CDR3: TGTGCCAGCAGTTTACGGGGATCGGACGAGCAGTACTTC. This translates into CASSLRGSDEQYF.

J is TRBJ1-3 and V is TRBV29-1; D gene unclear. The germline V gene encodes CDR1 SQVTM and CDR2 ANQGSEA. V was trimmed by 4 bases and J by 4 bases, leaving 11 bases between them. This CDR3 is 13 amino acids long. CDR3 sequence reads: CSVGRVAGNTIYF. Here the CDR3 DNA reads TGCAGCGTTGGAAGAGTCGCGGGAAACACCATATATTTT. Full variable domain (outside the CDR3, taken from reference TRBV29-1 and TRBJ1-3): SAVISQKPSRDICQRGTSLTIQCQVDSQVTMMFWYRQQPGQSLTLIATANQGSEATYESGFVIDKFPISRPNLTFSTLTVSNMSPEDSSIYLCSVGRVAGNTIYFGEGSWLTVV.